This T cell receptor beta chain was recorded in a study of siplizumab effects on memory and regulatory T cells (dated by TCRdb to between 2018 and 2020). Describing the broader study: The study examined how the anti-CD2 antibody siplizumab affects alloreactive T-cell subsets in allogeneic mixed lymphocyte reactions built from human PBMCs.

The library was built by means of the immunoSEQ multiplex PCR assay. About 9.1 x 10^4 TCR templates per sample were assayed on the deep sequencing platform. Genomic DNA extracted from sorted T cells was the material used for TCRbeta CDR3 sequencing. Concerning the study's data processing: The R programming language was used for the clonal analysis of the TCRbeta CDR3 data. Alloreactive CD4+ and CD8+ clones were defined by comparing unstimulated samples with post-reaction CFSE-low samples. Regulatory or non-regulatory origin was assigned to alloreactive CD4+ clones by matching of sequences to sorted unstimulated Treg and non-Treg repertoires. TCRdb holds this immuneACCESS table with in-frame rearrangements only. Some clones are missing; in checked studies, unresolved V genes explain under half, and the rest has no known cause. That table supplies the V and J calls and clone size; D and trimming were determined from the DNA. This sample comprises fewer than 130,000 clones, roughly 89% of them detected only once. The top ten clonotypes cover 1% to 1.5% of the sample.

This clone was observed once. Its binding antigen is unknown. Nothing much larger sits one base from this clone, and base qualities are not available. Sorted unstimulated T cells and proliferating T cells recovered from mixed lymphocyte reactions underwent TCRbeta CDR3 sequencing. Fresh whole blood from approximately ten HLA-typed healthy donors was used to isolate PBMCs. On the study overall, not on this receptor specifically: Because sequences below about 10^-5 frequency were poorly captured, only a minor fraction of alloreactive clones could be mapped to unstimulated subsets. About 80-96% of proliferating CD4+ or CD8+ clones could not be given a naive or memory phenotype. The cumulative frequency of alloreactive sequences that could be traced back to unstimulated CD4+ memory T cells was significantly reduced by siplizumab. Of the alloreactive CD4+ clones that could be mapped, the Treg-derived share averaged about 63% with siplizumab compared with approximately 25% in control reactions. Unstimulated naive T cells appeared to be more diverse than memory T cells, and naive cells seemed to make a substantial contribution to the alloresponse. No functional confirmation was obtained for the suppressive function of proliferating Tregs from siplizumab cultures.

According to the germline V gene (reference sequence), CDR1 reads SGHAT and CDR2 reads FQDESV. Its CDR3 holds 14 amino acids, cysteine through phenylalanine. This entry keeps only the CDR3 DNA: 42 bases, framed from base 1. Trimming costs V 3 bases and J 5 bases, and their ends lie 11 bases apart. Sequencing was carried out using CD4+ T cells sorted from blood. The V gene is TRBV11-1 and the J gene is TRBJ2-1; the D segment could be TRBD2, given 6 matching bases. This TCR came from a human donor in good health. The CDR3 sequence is CASSLEGLDNEQFF. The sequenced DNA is TGTGCCAGCAGCTTGGAGGGTCTAGACAATGAGCAGTTCTTC.